The rows below give T cell receptor beta chains drawn from one sample of a study of shared clonotypes between healthy human individuals. Data came from immunoSEQ multiplex PCR; TCRdb stores just in-frame clones and leaves some out. The table has about 1,500,000 clones, roughly 96% seen once. Sample: naive CD4+ T cells sorted from blood. The receptors come from a man in his thirties or forties in good health. Both conserved end residues are part of each CDR3.

cdr3_aa: CASSPRFGYEQYF
v_call: TRBV7-3

cdr3_aa: CATHLALTDTQYF
v_call: TRBV10-3

cdr3_aa: CASSYIWDRSYEQYF
v_call: TRBV6-1

cdr3_aa: CASRRGPAGGRETQYF
v_call: TRBV6-4

cdr3_aa: CASSQSGLDLEQFF
v_call: TRBV14

cdr3_aa: CASSVSEGLSYGYTF
v_call: TRBV9

cdr3_aa: CASTRGGPNSNEQFF
v_call: TRBV28

cdr3_aa: CASSLEGTNQPQHF
v_call: TRBV5-5

cdr3_aa: CASSPLAGGYNEQFF
v_call: TRBV5-1

cdr3_aa: CAWSVGFGRSFYNEQFF
v_call: TRBV30

cdr3_aa: CASSRRLAGVSGQETQYF
v_call: TRBV5-1

cdr3_aa: CASSFQQPGITDTQYF
v_call: TRBV11-2

cdr3_aa: CASSDSGWRSSETQYF
v_call: TRBV6-4

cdr3_aa: CASSQDAEAFF
v_call: TRBV18

cdr3_aa: CASSVGGRSPDTQYF
v_call: TRBV9

cdr3_aa: CASAFTLATHNEQFF
v_call: TRBV12-5

cdr3_aa: CASSKENYGYTF
v_call: TRBV6-5

cdr3_aa: CASSLFRTEGQPQHF
v_call: TRBV7-2